This T cell receptor beta chain was profiled in a study of beta chain features in type 1 diabetes. Sorting based on CD45RO/CCR7/CD25/CD127/CD95/CD27 separated CD4+ naive, central memory, regulatory and stem cell-like memory cells. Expressed TCRB transcripts were sequenced because the entire RNA isolate underwent reverse transcription. The assay was immunoSEQ multiplex PCR, and TCRdb's table has in-frame clones only and misses some. The sample includes fewer than 350,000 clones, about 15% of them seen just once. Study-wide points: More deletions and fewer insertions at VDJ junctions were seen in type 1 diabetes patients. Cells carrying high TCR expression could end up over-represented when cDNA is sequenced. Researchers report that Type 1 diabetes patients had moderately but significantly shorter TCRB CDR3s across all four CD4+ subsets. No resolution was reached here on whether HLA type influences TCRB rearrangement.

The V segment lost 4 bases and the J segment 3 bases; nucleotides outside the gene matches: 5. CDR1 and CDR2 from the germline V gene are SEHNR and FQNEAQ (reference sequence). This CDR3 contains 14 residues. Comments on this clone: Its antigen is currently unknown.

The material sequenced was naive CD4+ T cells from blood. This clonotype was obtained from a man aged 18 to 30 with type 1 diabetes. The gene calls are TRBV7-9 and TRBJ2-5; 7 nucleotides agree with TRBD1. The CDR3 region is CASSWDRREETQYF. CDR3 DNA: TGTGCCAGCAGCTGGGACAGACGGGAAGAGACCCAGTACTTC.